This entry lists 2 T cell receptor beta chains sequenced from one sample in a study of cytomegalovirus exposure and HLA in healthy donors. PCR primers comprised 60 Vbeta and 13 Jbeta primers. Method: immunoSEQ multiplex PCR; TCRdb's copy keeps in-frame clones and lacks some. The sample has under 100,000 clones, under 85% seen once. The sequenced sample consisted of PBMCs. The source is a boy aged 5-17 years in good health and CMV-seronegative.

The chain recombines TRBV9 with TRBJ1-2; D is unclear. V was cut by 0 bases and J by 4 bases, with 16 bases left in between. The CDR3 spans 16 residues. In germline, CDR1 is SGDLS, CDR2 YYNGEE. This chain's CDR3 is CASSVDSVPGSYGYTF. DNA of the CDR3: TGTGCCAGCAGCGTAGACTCGGTACCCGGGAGCTATGGCTACACCTTC.

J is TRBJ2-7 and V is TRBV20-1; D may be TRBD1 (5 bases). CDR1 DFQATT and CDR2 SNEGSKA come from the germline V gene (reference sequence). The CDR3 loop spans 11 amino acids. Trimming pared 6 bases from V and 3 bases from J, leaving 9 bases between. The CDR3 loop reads CSAGPIYEQYF. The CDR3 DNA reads TGCAGTGCGGGGCCCATCTACGAGCAGTACTTC.